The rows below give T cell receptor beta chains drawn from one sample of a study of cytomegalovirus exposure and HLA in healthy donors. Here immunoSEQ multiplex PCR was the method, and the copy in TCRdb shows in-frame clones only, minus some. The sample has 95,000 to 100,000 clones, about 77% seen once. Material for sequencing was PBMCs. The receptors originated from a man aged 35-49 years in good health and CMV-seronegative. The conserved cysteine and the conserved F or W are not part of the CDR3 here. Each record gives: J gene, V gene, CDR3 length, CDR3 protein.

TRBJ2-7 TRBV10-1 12 ASSEPGQADEQY
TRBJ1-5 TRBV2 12 ASRTTGGNQPQH
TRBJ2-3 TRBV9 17 ASSVGPSYTGKGGDTQY
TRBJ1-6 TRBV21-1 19 ASSKFPPAPDRGGINSPLH
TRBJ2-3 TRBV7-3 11 ASSSIHTDTQY
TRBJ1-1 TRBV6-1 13 ASTYDPRDIEEAF
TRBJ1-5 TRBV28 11 ASSFEANQPQH
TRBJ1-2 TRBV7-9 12 ASSFFAMEWGYT
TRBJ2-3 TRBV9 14 ASSVETGGLRDTQY
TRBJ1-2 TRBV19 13 ASSPRTDSNYGYT
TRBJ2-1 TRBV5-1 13 ASSLTSGSYNEQF
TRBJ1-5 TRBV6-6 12 ASTAGQVNQPQH
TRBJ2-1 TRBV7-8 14 ASSLELAATYNEQF
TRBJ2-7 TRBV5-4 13 ASSQGSPLLYEQY
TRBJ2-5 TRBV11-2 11 ASSLGGEETQY
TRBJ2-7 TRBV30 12 AWSVGTGGFEQY
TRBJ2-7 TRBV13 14 ASSSRGQGNSYEQY
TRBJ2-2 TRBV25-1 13 ASSNPGRGAGELF
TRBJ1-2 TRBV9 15 ASSFTRWATADYGYT
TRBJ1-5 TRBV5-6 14 ASSSRTGMSGGPQH
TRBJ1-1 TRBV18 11 ATTGQGRTEAF
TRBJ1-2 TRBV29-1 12 SVEDWAVTYGYT
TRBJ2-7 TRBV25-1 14 ASSEFGTSGRGEQY
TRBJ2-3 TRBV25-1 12 ASSTLAGSDTQY
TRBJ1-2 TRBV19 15 ASSAIPGQSTNYGYT
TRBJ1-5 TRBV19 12 ASSIRTGGQPQH
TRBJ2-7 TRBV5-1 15 ASSLAGTSGRAHEQY
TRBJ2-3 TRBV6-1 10 ASSESGRVSL
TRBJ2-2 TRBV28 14 ASSRPRAANTGELF